Listed here are 17 T cell receptor beta chains from one sample, sequenced in a study of T cell responses to AZD1222 COVID-19 vaccine. Produced via immunoSEQ multiplex PCR; TCRdb's table is partial and in-frame only. The sample holds around 120,000 clones, approximately 92% seen once. The sequences come from peripheral blood, collected 28 days after the second AZD1222 dose. Every receptor here comes from an adult who received the AZD1222 COVID-19 vaccine.

The chain employs TRBV6-5 and TRBJ2-5; 14 nucleotides line up with TRBD2. Trimming cost V 8 bases and J 4 bases; bases outside gene matches: 3. Germline values: CDR1 MNHEY, CDR2 SVGAGI. The CDR3 covers 14 residues. The CDR3 sequence: CASGTSGSGETQYF. The CDR3 region has the DNA TGTGCCAGCGGGACTAGCGGGAGTGGAGAGACCCAGTACTTC.

The V gene is TRBV21-1, the J gene TRBJ2-7; TRBD2, as called in the table, went unchecked against the DNA. TRBV21-1 is a listed pseudogene. The CDR3 contains 15 residues. This chain's CDR3 is CASPEEASGSHEQYF. The CDR3 bases are TGTGCCAGCCCCGAGGAGGCTAGCGGGAGTCACGAGCAGTACTTC.

This chain's CDR3 is CASSPGQGNTEAFF. CDR3 DNA sequence: TGTGCCAGCAGTCCGGGACAGGGGAACACTGAAGCTTTCTTT. The chain joins TRBV6-4 to TRBJ1-1; 9 bases fit TRBD1. Trimming at V came to 5 bases and at J to 1 base, leaving 2 bases not matched to a gene. The germline V gene has CDR1 MRHNA and CDR2 SNTAGT. The CDR3 sequence is 14 residues long.

The chain joins TRBV19 to TRBJ2-3, with 7 bases matching TRBD1. The V and J ends lost 6 bases and 6 bases, in that order; junction bases with no gene match: 12. The CDR3 runs to 15 residues. The germline CDR1 and CDR2 sequences are LNHDA and SQIVND (reference sequence). The CDR3 region has the DNA TGTGCCAGTAGGCCCTCGGACAGGACCTGGGATACGCAGTATTTT. This encodes CASRPSDRTWDTQYF.

This clone came up once. The chain carries TRBV6-5 and TRBJ1-4; D is uncertain. This CDR3 contains 14 residues. The ends were cut back, 6 bases at V and 8 bases at J, with 16 bases in the middle. The germline V gene has CDR1 MNHEY and CDR2 SVGAGI. This CDR3 reads CASRLSGSLEKLFF. The CDR3 DNA reads as TGTGCCAGCAGGTTATCGGGGTCCTTAGAAAAACTGTTTTTT.

The table lists this clone with a count of one. This sequence joins TRBV11-2 and TRBJ2-7; no firm D call. Germline values: CDR1 SGHAT, CDR2 FQNNGV. V was pared by 4 bases and J by 2 bases, with 15 bases between. The CDR3 covers 15 residues. The CDR3 spells CASSSGVGRTYEQYF. The CDR3 DNA reads as TGTGCCAGCAGCTCAGGTGTTGGCAGGACCTACGAGCAGTACTTC.

The rearrangement uses TRBV6-6 and TRBJ2-7, with 7 bases matching TRBD2. CDR1 is MNHNY and CDR2 is SVGAGI in the germline V gene (reference sequence). The CDR3 contains 14 residues. V lost 6 bases to trimming and J lost 2 bases; unmatched junction nucleotides: 7. The CDR3 sequence is CASRDTGTTYEQYF. The CDR3 bases are TGTGCCAGCAGAGATACCGGGACTACCTACGAGCAGTACTTC.

The rearrangement joins TRBV28 to TRBJ1-1; no clear D gene. The V gene's germline CDR1 is MDHEN and CDR2 SYDVKM. Trimming stripped 6 bases from V and 7 bases from J, with 18 bases between. The CDR3 extends over 14 amino acids. CDR3 nucleotide sequence: TGTGCCAGCAGGCAACAGACTGCGGCGGGTGAAGCTTTCTTT. Translation: CASRQQTAAGEAFF.

This chain connects TRBV28 to TRBJ2-3, with 10 bases identical to TRBD1. The germline V gene encodes CDR1 MDHEN and CDR2 SYDVKM. This CDR3 has 14 amino acids. Germline trimming cut 3 bases from V and 4 bases from J; bases unmatched to any gene: 1. CDR3 protein: CASSLTGGADTQYF. The CDR3 DNA follows: TGTGCCAGCAGTTTGACAGGGGGCGCAGATACGCAGTATTTT.

The genes are TRBV19 and TRBJ1-1; D remains unclear. CDR3 length: 11 residues. Germline CDR1 is LNHDA and CDR2 is SQIVND (reference sequence). The V end was cut by 8 bases, the J end by 2 bases, with 6 bases between. CDR3 sequence reads: CASRQNTEAFF. CDR3 nucleotides: TGTGCCAGTCGGCAAAACACTGAAGCTTTCTTT.

The chain is built from TRBV28 and TRBJ1-5, with D maybe TRBD1 (5 bases). Looked up from germline, CDR1 is MDHEN and CDR2 is SYDVKM. V lost 6 bases and J 0 bases, leaving 18 bases between the germline ends. The CDR3 is 17 amino acids. The CDR3 loop is CASSPGTGGYSNQPQHF. In nucleotides, the CDR3 is TGTGCCAGCAGCCCGGGCACGGGGGGTTATAGCAATCAGCCCCAGCATTTT.

The chain uses TRBV28 and TRBJ2-5; D call uncertain. This CDR3 is 11 amino acids long. Trimming took 7 bases from V and 5 from J, leaving 8 bases between them. Germline V gives CDR1 MDHEN, CDR2 SYDVKM. The CDR3 sequence is CASMDRETQYF. The CDR3 DNA is TGTGCCAGCATGGACCGCGAGACCCAGTACTTC. Using reference TRBV28 and TRBJ2-5 for the parts outside the CDR3, the full variable domain is DVKVTQSSRYLVKRTGEKVFLECVQDMDHENMFWYRQDPGLGLRLIYFSYDVKMKEKGDIPEGYSVSREKKERFSLILESASTNQTSMYLCASMDRETQYFGPGTRLLVL.

This clone was seen only once. V gene TRBV5-1 combines with J gene TRBJ2-1, with D hard to call. Trimming took 1 base from V and 9 from J, leaving 8 bases between them. Per the germline V gene, CDR1 is SGHRS and CDR2 is YFSETQ. The CDR3 has 12 residues. The CDR3 protein is CASSLLESEQFF. DNA of the CDR3: TGCGCCAGCAGCTTGTTAGAAAGTGAGCAGTTCTTC.

This chain connects TRBV7-9 to TRBJ2-2; 7 bases align to TRBD1. Per germline, CDR1 SEHNR and CDR2 FQNEAQ (reference sequence). V shed 4 bases and J 4 bases; nucleotides not matched to a gene: 3. This CDR3 contains 14 residues. The CDR3 DNA reads TGTGCCAGCAGCTCGGGACAGACCACCGGGGAGCTGTTTTTT. Protein: CASSSGQTTGELFF.

The V gene is TRBV29-1, the J gene TRBJ1-2; TRBD1 agrees at 11 bases. Trimming at V came to 6 bases and at J to 3 bases, leaving 6 bases not matched to a gene. Germline-derived CDR1 and CDR2 are SQVTM and ANQGSEA. This CDR3 is built from 14 residues. CDR3 region: CSVGQGAGDYGYTF. Here the CDR3 DNA reads TGCAGCGTAGGACAGGGGGCGGGAGACTATGGCTACACCTTC.

This clone was picked up one time. The chain joins TRBV15 to TRBJ2-7; 13 bases line up with TRBD2. Trimming took 0 bases from V and 5 from J; bases not matched to a gene: 1. Germline assignment: CDR1 LNHNV and CDR2 YYDKDF (reference sequence). The CDR3 is 15 amino acids. In DNA form, the CDR3 reads TGTGCCACCAGCAGAGATGGGACTAGCGGGAACGAGCAGTACTTC. The encoded protein is CATSRDGTSGNEQYF.

The CDR3 DNA follows: TGTGCCAGTAGGGACAGGGGCCATGGCTACACCTTC. As protein: CASRDRGHGYTF. The chain has TRBV19 and TRBJ1-2; TRBD1 agrees at 9 bases. The CDR3 has 12 amino acids. The germline gives CDR1 LNHDA, CDR2 SQIVND (reference sequence). The ends lost 6 bases at V and 6 bases at J; junction bases unmatched: 2.